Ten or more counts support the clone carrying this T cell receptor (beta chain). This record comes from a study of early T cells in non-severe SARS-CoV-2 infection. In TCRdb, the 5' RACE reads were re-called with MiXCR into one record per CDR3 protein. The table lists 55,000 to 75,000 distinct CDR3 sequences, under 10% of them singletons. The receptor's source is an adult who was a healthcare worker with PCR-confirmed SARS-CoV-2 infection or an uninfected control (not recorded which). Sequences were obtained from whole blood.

DNA for the CDR3: TGCAGTACTAAGACAGGGGCAATCAAAAACATTCAGTACTTC. Protein product: CSTKTGAIKNIQYF. This chain connects TRBV20-1 to TRBJ2-4; 8 nucleotides align to TRBD1. Germline V gene lookup returns CDR1 DFQATT and CDR2 SNEGSKA (reference sequence). The J segment lost 3 bases and the V segment lost 8 bases, leaving 9 bases of the junction unmatched. The CDR3 runs 14 residues.